The following is a T cell receptor beta chain sequence with its context. No antigen is known for it. This specimen comes from a study of CD8 T cells in Susac syndrome. In blood CD8+ and CD4+ T cells, TCR beta underwent sequencing. The CD8+ and CD4+ T cells were negatively isolated, with the TEMRA cells enriched by FACS. V was shortened by 3 bases and J by 4 bases, with 22 bases between the two germline ends. This CDR3 region has 19 residues. Germline loops: CDR1 MGHRA, CDR2 YSYEKL. Study-level results: That the number of individuals in its TCR sequencing and HLA analysis was relatively small was acknowledged by the study.

After extraction with the RNeasy kit, about 0.45 to 1 ug of the RNA was reverse transcribed using random hexamers. Each CDR3 protein gets one entry after TCRdb re-called the immunoSEQ multiplex PCR reads with MiXCR. The sample has about 200,000 distinct CDR3 sequences; roughly nine tenths are singletons. The origin of this receptor is a human donor with multiple sclerosis. Specimen: CD8+ T cells from PBMCs. The V gene is TRBV4-1, the J gene TRBJ2-6; a weak D match, TRBD1 (6 bases). The CDR3 bases are TGCGCCAGCAGCCACCCCGGAGCCCTTGGGGGCGCAGGGGCCAACGTCCTGACTTTC. This encodes CASSHPGALGGAGANVLTF.